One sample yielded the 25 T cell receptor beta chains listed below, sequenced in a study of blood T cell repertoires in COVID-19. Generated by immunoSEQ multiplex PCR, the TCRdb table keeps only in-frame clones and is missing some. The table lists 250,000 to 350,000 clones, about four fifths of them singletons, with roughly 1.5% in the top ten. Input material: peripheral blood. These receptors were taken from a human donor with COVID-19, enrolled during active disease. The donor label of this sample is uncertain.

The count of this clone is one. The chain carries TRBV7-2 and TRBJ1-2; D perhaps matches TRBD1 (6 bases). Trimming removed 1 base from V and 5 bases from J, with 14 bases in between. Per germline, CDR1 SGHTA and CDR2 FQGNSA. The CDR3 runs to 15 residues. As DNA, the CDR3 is TGTGCCAGCAGCTTAGAAGGGGGGGGCGGTTATGGCTACACCTTC. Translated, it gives CASSLEGGGGYGYTF.

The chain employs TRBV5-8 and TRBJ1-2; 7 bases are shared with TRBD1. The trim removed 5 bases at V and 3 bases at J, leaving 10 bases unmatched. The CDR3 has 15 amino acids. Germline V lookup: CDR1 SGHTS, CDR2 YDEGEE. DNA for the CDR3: TGTGCCAGCAGGTACAGGACAGGATCTTACTATGGCTACACCTTC. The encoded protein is CASRYRTGSYYGYTF. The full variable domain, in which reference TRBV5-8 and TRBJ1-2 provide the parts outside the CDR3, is EAGVTQSPTHLIKTRGQQATLRCSPISGHTSVYWYQQALGLGLQFLLWYDEGEERNRGNFPPRFSGRQFPNYSSELNVNALELEDSALYLCASRYRTGSYYGYTFGSGTRLTVV.

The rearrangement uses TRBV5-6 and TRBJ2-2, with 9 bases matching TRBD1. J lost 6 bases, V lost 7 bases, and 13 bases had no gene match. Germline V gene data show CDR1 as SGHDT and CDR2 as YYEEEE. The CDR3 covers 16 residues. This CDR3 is CASGDPTDRGAGELFF. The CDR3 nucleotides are TGTGCCAGCGGAGACCCAACGGACAGGGGTGCCGGGGAGCTGTTTTTT.

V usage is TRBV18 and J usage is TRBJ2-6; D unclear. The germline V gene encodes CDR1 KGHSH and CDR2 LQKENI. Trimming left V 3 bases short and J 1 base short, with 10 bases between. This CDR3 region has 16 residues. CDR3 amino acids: CASSPQVWSGANVLTF. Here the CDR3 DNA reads TGTGCCAGCTCACCCCAGGTTTGGTCTGGGGCCAACGTCCTGACTTTC.

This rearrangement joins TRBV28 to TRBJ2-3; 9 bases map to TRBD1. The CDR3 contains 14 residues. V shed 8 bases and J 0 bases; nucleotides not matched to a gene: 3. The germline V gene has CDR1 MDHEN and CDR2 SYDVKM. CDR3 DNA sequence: TGTGCCAGCCAGACAGGGGGGAGCACAGATACGCAGTATTTT. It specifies CASQTGGSTDTQYF.

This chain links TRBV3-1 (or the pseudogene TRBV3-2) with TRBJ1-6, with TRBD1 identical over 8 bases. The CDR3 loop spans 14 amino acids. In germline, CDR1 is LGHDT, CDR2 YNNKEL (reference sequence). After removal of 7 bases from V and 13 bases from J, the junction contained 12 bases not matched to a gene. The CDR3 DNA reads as TGTGCCAGCACCGATCTAGGGGACAGGCGTCCCCTCCACTTT. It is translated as CASTDLGDRRPLHF.

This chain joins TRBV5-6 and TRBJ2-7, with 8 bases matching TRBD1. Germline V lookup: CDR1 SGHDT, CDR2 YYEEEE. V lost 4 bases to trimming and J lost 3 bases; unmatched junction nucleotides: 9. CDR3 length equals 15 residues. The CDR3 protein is CASSPGPGGGYEQYF. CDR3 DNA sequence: TGTGCCAGCAGCCCAGGGCCAGGGGGCGGCTACGAGCAGTACTTC.

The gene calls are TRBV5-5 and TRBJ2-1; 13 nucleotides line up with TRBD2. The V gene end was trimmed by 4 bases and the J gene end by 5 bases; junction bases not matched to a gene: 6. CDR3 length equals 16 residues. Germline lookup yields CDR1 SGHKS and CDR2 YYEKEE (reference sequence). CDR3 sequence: CASSQRTSGSDNEQFF. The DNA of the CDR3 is TGTGCCAGCAGCCAAAGGACTAGCGGGAGCGACAATGAGCAGTTCTTC.

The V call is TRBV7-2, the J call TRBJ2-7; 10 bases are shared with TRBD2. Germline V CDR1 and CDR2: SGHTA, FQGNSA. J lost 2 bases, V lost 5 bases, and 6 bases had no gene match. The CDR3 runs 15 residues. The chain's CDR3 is CASSLTSGLPYEQYF. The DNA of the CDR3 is TGTGCCAGCAGCCTGACTAGCGGGCTCCCCTACGAGCAGTACTTC.

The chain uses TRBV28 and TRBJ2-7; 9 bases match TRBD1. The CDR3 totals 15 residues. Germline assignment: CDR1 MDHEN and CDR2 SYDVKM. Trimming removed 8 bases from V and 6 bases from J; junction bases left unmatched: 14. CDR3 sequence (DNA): TGTGCCAGCCGGTTAGTGACAGGGGGTAGGGGCGAGCAGTACTTC. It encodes CASRLVTGGRGEQYF.

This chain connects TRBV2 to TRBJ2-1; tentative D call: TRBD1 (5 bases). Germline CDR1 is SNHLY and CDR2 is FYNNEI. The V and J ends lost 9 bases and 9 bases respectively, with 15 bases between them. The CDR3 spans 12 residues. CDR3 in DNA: TGTGCCAGTGCTTGGGGCATGGGTGAGCAGTTCTTC. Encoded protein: CASAWGMGEQFF.

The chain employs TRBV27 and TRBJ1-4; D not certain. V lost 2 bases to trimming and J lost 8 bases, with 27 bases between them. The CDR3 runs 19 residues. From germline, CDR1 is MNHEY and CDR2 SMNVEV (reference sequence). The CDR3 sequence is CASSLEAETEAGYREKLFF. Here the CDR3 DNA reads TGTGCCAGCAGTTTAGAAGCCGAGACGGAGGCGGGCTATAGGGAAAAACTGTTTTTT.

CDR3 sequence: CASTDGRISYEQYF. CDR3 bases: TGTGCCAGCACCGATGGGCGCATATCCTACGAGCAGTACTTC. The chain links TRBV7-9 to TRBJ2-7, with D hard to call. CDR1 and CDR2 (germline): SEHNR, FQNEAQ (reference sequence). CDR3 length equals 14 residues. Trimming shortened V by 7 bases and J by 1 base, and 14 bases separated the two germline ends.

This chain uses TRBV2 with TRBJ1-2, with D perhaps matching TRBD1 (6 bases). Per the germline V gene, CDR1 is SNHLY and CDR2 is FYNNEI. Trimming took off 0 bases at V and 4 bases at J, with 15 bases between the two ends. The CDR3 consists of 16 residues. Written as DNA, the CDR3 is TGTGCCAGCAGTGAAGCGCAGGGGCGGTATTCCTATGGCTACACCTTC. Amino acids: CASSEAQGRYSYGYTF.

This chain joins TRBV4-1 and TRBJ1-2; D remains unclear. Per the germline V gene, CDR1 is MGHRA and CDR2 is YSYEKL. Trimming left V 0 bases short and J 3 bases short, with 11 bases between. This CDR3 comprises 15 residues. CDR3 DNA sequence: TGCGCCAGCAGCCAAGATTTCAGGAACTACTATGGCTACACCTTC. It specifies CASSQDFRNYYGYTF.

The CDR3 spells CASKDIAKNIQYF. In DNA form, the CDR3 reads TGTGCCAGCAAGGACATAGCCAAAAACATTCAGTACTTC. This chain joins TRBV28 and TRBJ2-4, with D tentatively TRBD1 (5 bases). Trimming removed 7 bases from V and 0 bases from J, with 7 bases in between. The CDR3 spans 13 residues. Germline V gene lookup returns CDR1 MDHEN and CDR2 SYDVKM.

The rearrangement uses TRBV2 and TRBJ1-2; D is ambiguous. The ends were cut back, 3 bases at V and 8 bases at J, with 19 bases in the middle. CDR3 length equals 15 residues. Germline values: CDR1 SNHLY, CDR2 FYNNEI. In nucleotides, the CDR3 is TGTGCCAGCAGTGATCCGGCGAACCCTGGGAGCGGCTACACCTTC. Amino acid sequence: CASSDPANPGSGYTF.

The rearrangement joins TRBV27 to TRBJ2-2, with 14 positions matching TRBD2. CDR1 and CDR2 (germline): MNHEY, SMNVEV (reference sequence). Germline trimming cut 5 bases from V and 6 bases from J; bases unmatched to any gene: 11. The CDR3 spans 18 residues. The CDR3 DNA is TGTGCCAGCAGTCCACCGGGACTAGCGGGAGTGGGGGCCGGGGAGCTGTTTTTT. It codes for CASSPPGLAGVGAGELFF.

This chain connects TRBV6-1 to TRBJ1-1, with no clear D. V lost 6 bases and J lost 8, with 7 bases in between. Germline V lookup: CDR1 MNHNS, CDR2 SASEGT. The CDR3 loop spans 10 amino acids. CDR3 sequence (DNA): TGTGCCAGCAGCCGCGTCGAAGCTTTCTTT. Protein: CASSRVEAFF.

The CDR3 coding sequence is TGTGCCAGCTTGCTAGGCGGCTCTGGAAACACCATATATTTT. Translated, it gives CASLLGGSGNTIYF. The chain is built from TRBV6-5 and TRBJ1-3; no firm D call. V lost 8 bases to trimming and J lost 0 bases, with 11 bases between them. Looked up from germline, CDR1 is MNHEY and CDR2 is SVGAGI. The CDR3 has 14 amino acids.

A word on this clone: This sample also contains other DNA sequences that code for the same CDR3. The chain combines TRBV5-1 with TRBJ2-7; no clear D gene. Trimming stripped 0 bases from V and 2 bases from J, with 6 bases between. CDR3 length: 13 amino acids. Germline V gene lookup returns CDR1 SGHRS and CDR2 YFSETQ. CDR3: CASSLDITYEQYF. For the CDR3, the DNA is TGCGCCAGCAGCTTGGACATCACCTACGAGCAGTACTTC.

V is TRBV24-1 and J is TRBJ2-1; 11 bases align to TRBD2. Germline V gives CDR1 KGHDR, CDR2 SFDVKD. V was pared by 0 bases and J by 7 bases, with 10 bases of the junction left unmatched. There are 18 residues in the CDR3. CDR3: CATSDLASSGRRGNEQFF. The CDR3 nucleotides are TGTGCCACCAGTGATTTGGCGTCTAGCGGGAGGAGGGGGAATGAGCAGTTCTTC.

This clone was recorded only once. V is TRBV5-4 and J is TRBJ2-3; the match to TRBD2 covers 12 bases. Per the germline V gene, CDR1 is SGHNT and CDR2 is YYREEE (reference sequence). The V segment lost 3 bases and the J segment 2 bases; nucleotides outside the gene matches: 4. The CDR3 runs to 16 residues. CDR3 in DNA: TGTGCCAGCAGCTCCAGGACTAGCGGGACCACAGATACGCAGTATTTT. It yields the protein CASSSRTSGTTDTQYF. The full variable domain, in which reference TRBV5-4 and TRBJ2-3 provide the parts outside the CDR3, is ETGVTQSPTHLIKTRGQQVTLRCSSQSGHNTVSWYQQALGQGPQFIFQYYREEENGRGNFPPRFSGLQFPNYSSELNVNALELDDSALYLCASSSRTSGTTDTQYFGPGTRLTVL.

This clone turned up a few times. As DNA, the CDR3 is TGTGCCAGTAGTCCAGGTGGTAGCGGGAGAGCAGATACGCAGTATTTT. It encodes CASSPGGSGRADTQYF. The chain uses TRBV19 and TRBJ2-3; TRBD2 agrees at 9 bases. The V gene end was trimmed by 5 bases and the J gene end by 4 bases; junction bases not matched to a gene: 10. This CDR3 contains 16 residues. Germline CDR1 and CDR2: LNHDA and SQIVND (reference sequence).

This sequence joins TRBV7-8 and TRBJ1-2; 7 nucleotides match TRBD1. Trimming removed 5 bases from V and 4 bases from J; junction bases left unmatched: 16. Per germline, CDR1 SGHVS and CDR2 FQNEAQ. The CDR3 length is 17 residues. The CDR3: CASSGPGQYIRVYGYTF. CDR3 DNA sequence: TGTGCCAGCAGCGGACCGGGACAGTATATTAGGGTCTATGGCTACACCTTC.